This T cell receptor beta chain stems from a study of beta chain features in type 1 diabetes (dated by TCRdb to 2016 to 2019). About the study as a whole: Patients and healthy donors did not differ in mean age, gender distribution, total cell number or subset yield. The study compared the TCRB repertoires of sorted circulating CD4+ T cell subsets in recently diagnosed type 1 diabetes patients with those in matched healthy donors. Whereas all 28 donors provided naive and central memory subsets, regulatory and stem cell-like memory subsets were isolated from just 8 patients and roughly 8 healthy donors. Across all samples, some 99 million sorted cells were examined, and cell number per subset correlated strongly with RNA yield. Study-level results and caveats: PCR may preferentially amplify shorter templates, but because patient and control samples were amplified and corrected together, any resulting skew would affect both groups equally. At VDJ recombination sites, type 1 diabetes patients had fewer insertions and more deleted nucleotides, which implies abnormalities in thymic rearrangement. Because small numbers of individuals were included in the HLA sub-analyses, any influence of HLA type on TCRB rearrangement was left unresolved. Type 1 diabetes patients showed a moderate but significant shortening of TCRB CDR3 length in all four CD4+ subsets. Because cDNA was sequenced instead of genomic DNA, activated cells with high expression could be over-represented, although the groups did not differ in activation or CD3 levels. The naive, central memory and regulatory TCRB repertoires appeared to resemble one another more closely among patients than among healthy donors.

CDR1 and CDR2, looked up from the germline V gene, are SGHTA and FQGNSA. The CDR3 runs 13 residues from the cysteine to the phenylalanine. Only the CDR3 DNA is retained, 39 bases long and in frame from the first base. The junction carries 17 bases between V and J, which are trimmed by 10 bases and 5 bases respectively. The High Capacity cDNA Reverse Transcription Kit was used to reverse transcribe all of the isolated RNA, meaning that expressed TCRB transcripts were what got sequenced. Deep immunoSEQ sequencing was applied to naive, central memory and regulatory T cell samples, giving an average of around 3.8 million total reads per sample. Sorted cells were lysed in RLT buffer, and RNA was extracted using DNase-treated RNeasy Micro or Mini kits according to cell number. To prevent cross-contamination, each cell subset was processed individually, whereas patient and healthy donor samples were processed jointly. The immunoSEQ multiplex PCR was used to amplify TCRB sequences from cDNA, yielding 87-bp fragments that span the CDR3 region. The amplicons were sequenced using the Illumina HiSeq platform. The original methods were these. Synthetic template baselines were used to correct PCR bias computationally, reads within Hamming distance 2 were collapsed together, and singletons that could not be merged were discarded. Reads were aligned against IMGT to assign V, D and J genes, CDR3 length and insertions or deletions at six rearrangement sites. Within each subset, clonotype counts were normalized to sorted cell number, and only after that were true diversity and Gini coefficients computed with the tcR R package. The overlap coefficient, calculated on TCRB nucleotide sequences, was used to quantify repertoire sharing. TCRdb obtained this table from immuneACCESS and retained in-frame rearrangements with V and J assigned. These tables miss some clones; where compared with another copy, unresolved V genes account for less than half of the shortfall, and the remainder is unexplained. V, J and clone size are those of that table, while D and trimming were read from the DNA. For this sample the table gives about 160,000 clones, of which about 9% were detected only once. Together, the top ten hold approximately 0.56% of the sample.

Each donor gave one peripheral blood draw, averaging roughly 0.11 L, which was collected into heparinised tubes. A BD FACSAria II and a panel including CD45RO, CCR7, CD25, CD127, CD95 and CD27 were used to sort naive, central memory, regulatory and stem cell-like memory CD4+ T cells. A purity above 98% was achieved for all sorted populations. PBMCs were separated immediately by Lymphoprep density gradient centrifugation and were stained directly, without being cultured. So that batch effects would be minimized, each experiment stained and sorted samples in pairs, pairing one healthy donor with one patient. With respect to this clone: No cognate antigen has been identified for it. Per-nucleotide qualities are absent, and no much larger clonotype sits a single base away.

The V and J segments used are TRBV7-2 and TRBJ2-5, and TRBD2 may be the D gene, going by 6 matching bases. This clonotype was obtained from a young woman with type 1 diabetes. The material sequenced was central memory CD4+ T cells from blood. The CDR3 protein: CATTGGSRETQYF. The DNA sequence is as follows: TGTGCCACCACTGGGGGGTCACGGGAGACCCAGTACTTC.